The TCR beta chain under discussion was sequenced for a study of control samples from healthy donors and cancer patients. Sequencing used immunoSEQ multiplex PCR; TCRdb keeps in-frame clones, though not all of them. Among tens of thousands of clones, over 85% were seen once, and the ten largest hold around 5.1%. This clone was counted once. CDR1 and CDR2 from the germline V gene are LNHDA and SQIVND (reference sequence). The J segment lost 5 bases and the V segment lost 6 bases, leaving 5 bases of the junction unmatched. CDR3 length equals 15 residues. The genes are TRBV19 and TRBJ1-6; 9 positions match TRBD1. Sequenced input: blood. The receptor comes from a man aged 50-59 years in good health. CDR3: CASSLDRGNNSPLHF. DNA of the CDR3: TGTGCCAGTAGCCTCGACAGGGGGAATAATTCACCCCTCCACTTT.